Listed here are 5 T cell receptor beta chains from one sample, sequenced in a study of CD4 T cells in relation to SARS-CoV-2 and coronaviruses. Clones were sequenced by immunoSEQ multiplex PCR, and TCRdb holds only the in-frame ones, with some missing. The repertoire holds around 35,000 clones, with 82% as singletons. Their recognized antigens are unknown. Sequenced: naive CD4+ T cells from PBMCs, cultured in vitro. Documented subset: naive CD4+ T cells isolated by negative enrichment. The receptors come from an adult with COVID-19.

This clone is a singleton in its sample. The chain links TRBV9 to TRBJ2-1, with 8 bases matching TRBD1. This CDR3 spans 17 amino acids. V shed 4 bases, J shed 0 bases, and the junction held 9 bases outside the gene matches. CDR1 SGDLS and CDR2 YYNGEE come from the germline V gene. CDR3 region: CASSQGQGRSSYNEQFF. The CDR3 DNA is TGTGCCAGCAGCCAAGGACAGGGACGGAGCTCCTACAATGAGCAGTTCTTC.

This clone was observed a few times. The chain couples TRBV21-1 to TRBJ2-2; the table's D gene call, TRBD2, was not cross checked with the DNA. TRBV21-1 is termed a pseudogene. This CDR3 is built from 16 residues. CDR3 nucleotide sequence: TGTGCCAGCAGCAAAAGACCGGGAGGGAACACCGGGGAGCTGTTTTTT. Protein product: CASSKRPGGNTGELFF.

The chain carries TRBV24-1 and TRBJ2-3; 10 bases map to TRBD1. The germline V gene encodes CDR1 KGHDR and CDR2 SFDVKD. V trimming: 9 bases; J trimming: 4 bases; junction bases outside the gene matches: 15. The CDR3 runs to 17 residues. CDR3 nucleotide sequence: TGTGCCACCGCATCCCGGTGGGGGACAGGGGCCTCAGATACGCAGTATTTT. This translates into CATASRWGTGASDTQYF.

The chain couples TRBV7-2 to TRBJ2-2; 7 nucleotides match TRBD2. The CDR3 totals 14 residues. CDR1 and CDR2 from the germline V gene are SGHTA and FQGNSA. The V segment lost 2 bases and the J segment 6 bases; nucleotides outside the gene matches: 3. DNA of the CDR3: TGTGCCAGCAGCTTACTGGGAGGGGCCGGGGAGCTGTTTTTT. Amino acids: CASSLLGGAGELFF.

This clone was found a few times. This sequence joins TRBV5-1 and TRBJ2-7, with 9 nucleotides matching TRBD1. V gave up 4 bases and J gave up 6 bases; unmatched junction bases: 8. CDR3 size: 14 residues. Germline CDR1 reads SGHRS; CDR2 reads YFSETQ. CDR3 sequence reads: CASSLGQGRSEQYF. CDR3 coding DNA: TGCGCCAGCAGCCTAGGACAGGGGAGGAGCGAGCAGTACTTC. Combining the CDR3 with reference TRBV5-1 and TRBJ2-7 gives the whole variable domain KAGVTQTPRYLIKTRGQQVTLSCSPISGHRSVSWYQQTPGQGLQFLFEYFSETQRNKGNFPGRFSGRQFSNSRSEMNVSTLELGDSALYLCASSLGQGRSEQYFGPGTRLTVT.